This T cell receptor beta chain was identified in a study of cytomegalovirus exposure and HLA in healthy donors. The ends lost 6 bases at V and 6 bases at J; junction bases unmatched: 8. The CDR3 contains 15 residues. CDR1 is MNHNS and CDR2 is SASEGT in the germline V gene. This clone was seen a handful of times. Its specificity is not known. Study conclusions and caveats: Researchers counted over 150 TCR beta chains as cytomegalovirus-associated.

Use of 60 Vbeta and 13 Jbeta primers characterized the PCR. Clones were read by immunoSEQ multiplex PCR, and TCRdb kept only the in-frame ones, dropping some. The sample records tens of thousands of clones, around 80% being singletons. The specimen sequenced was PBMCs. This clonotype was obtained from a woman under 30 in good health and CMV-seronegative. The genes are TRBV6-1 and TRBJ2-2; 9 bases fit TRBD1. The CDR3 reads CASRRTGEGSGELFF. Written as DNA, the CDR3 is TGTGCCAGCAGGCGGACAGGGGAGGGGTCCGGGGAGCTGTTTTTT.